This is a list of T cell receptor beta chains from one sample in a study of technical replicates of blood from a few donors. Clones were sequenced by immunoSEQ multiplex PCR, and TCRdb holds only the in-frame ones, with some missing. The sample holds roughly 79,000 clones, around 95% seen once. Sequencing was performed on T cells isolated from PBMCs. These receptors were taken from a human donor in good health. Both conserved end residues are trimmed from each CDR3. Each record gives: J gene, D gene, V gene, CDR3 protein. D genes are given only for firm matches.

j_gene: TRBJ2-3; d_gene: .; v_gene: TRBV9; CDR3aa: ASTKSTSGGATDTQY
j_gene: TRBJ1-1; d_gene: .; v_gene: TRBV29-1; CDR3aa: SVEDRGRRDTEAF
j_gene: TRBJ2-1; d_gene: TRBD2; v_gene: TRBV4-2; CDR3aa: ASSQEQASGYNEQF
j_gene: TRBJ2-1; d_gene: TRBD2; v_gene: TRBV2; CDR3aa: ASSELAGGLFYNEQF
j_gene: TRBJ1-4; d_gene: .; v_gene: TRBV7-7; CDR3aa: ASSSDTAPEKLF
j_gene: TRBJ2-3; d_gene: .; v_gene: TRBV28; CDR3aa: ASSLERYTQY
j_gene: TRBJ2-7; d_gene: TRBD2; v_gene: TRBV30; CDR3aa: AWSASGSPRLREQY
j_gene: TRBJ2-1; d_gene: TRBD2; v_gene: TRBV10-3; CDR3aa: AISESVRELAVYNEQF
j_gene: TRBJ1-1; d_gene: TRBD1; v_gene: TRBV18; CDR3aa: ASSRSGTGEVDTEAF
j_gene: TRBJ2-1; d_gene: TRBD2; v_gene: TRBV2; CDR3aa: ASRQLAGIYNEQF
j_gene: TRBJ2-7; d_gene: .; v_gene: TRBV9; CDR3aa: ASSIRATAYEQY
j_gene: TRBJ2-3; d_gene: TRBD2; v_gene: TRBV7-2; CDR3aa: ASRVAGGPNGDTQY
j_gene: TRBJ1-1; d_gene: .; v_gene: TRBV5-6; CDR3aa: ASSLVGAGRNTEAF
j_gene: TRBJ2-7; d_gene: .; v_gene: TRBV4-3; CDR3aa: ASSQGLALGYEQY
j_gene: TRBJ2-7; d_gene: TRBD1; v_gene: TRBV2; CDR3aa: ASLQGVSEQY
j_gene: TRBJ1-1; d_gene: TRBD1; v_gene: TRBV5-1; CDR3aa: ASSYTGEVWNTEAF
j_gene: TRBJ1-1; d_gene: .; v_gene: TRBV25-1; CDR3aa: ASSAAGYTEAF
j_gene: TRBJ2-7; d_gene: .; v_gene: TRBV5-6; CDR3aa: ASSLAYEAPGSPYEQY
j_gene: TRBJ2-3; d_gene: TRBD1; v_gene: TRBV5-1; CDR3aa: ASSLGQGDTQY
j_gene: TRBJ2-2; d_gene: .; v_gene: TRBV7-9; CDR3aa: ASSLVGRGTNTGELF
j_gene: TRBJ2-1; d_gene: .; v_gene: TRBV7-9; CDR3aa: ASSLDPGGLVAYGNEQF
j_gene: TRBJ2-7; d_gene: .; v_gene: TRBV9; CDR3aa: ASSVAVASYEQY
j_gene: TRBJ2-5; d_gene: .; v_gene: TRBV18; CDR3aa: ASSPDRIQETQY
j_gene: TRBJ2-7; d_gene: .; v_gene: TRBV19; CDR3aa: AGGDEQY
j_gene: TRBJ2-1; d_gene: .; v_gene: TRBV9; CDR3aa: ASSSYSPSSYEQF
j_gene: TRBJ1-5; d_gene: TRBD1; v_gene: TRBV11-3; CDR3aa: ASSLGQGSNQPQH
j_gene: TRBJ2-1; d_gene: TRBD2; v_gene: TRBV30; CDR3aa: AWSKIAGAYNEQF